Sequencing of this TCR beta chain was carried out in a study of shared clonotypes between healthy human individuals. Germline assignment: CDR1 MNHNS and CDR2 SASEGT. The CDR3 spans 13 residues. V was trimmed by 5 bases and J by 2 bases, leaving 10 bases between them. The table came from immunoSEQ multiplex PCR; TCRdb's copy has only in-frame clones and leaves some out. This sample has millions of clones, with around 90% found just once. Sequences were obtained from naive CD4+ T cells sorted from blood. Subset given: CD45RA+ positively selected. The chain uses TRBV6-1 and TRBJ2-7, with a possible D match to TRBD1 (6 bases). The receptor comes from a man between 18 and 35 years old in good health. CDR3 region: CASSRGQTYEQYF. Written as DNA, the CDR3 is TGTGCCAGCAGTAGAGGACAGACCTACGAGCAGTACTTC.